The rows below give T cell receptor beta chains drawn from one sample of a study of identical twins. TCRdb re-called the 5' RACE reads with MiXCR, one entry per CDR3 protein. The sample shows 640,000 or so distinct CDR3 sequences, 5.5% to 6.5% of them seen only once. The sequencing sample was made of naive T cells sorted from blood. The receptors were sampled from a man younger than 35 in good health. CDR3s include the opening cysteine and the closing phenylalanine or tryptophan. Fields, in order: V gene, D gene, J gene, clone size, CDR3 protein, CDR3 DNA. A D gene is named only where the DNA matches it firmly. Some rows mark clone size as missing; the rest say once, few, many or name a class of expanded clone.

>TRBV12-3/TRBV12-4|NA|TRBJ2-3|few
CASSFLNTQYF
TGTGCCAGCAGTTTTCTAAATACGCAGTATTTT
>TRBV27|NA|TRBJ2-2|NA
CASTGVATGVLFF
TGTGCCAGCACAGGGGTGGCAACCGGGGTGCTGTTTTTT
>TRBV7-6|TRBD1|TRBJ2-1|NA
CASSPPGTGVNEQFF
TGTGCCAGCAGCCCCCCCGGGACAGGGGTGAATGAGCAGTTCTTC
>TRBV11-2|NA|TRBJ2-1|many
CASSLNGGNEQFF
TGTGCCAGCAGCTTAAACGGTGGGAATGAGCAGTTCTTC
>TRBV7-9|TRBD2|TRBJ2-6|few
CASSLGRGDSGANVLTF
TGTGCCAGCAGCTTGGGCCGGGGGGACTCTGGGGCCAACGTCCTGACTTTC
>TRBV12-5|NA|TRBJ1-5|NA
CASGLDSNQPQHF
TGTGCTAGTGGTTTAGATAGCAATCAGCCCCAGCATTTT
>TRBV5-1|NA|TRBJ2-1|many
CASSSRSSYNEQFF
TGCGCCAGCAGCTCGAGAAGCTCCTACAATGAGCAGTTCTTC
>TRBV10-3|TRBD1|TRBJ1-2|few
CAISEMGQGAGYTF
TGTGCCATCAGTGAAATGGGACAGGGGGCAGGCTACACCTTC
>TRBV6-1|NA|TRBJ2-7|few
CASRVTGIQGEQYF
TGTGCCAGCAGGGTCACAGGGATACAGGGAGAGCAGTACTTC
>TRBV20-1|NA|TRBJ2-3|many
CSANDGMSTDTQYF
TGCAGTGCTAATGACGGTATGAGCACAGATACGCAGTATTTT
>TRBV12-3/TRBV12-4|NA|TRBJ1-5|NA
CASSLSQGSGQPQHF
TGTGCCAGCAGTTTATCCCAGGGCAGCGGTCAGCCCCAGCATTTT
>TRBV28|NA|TRBJ1-5|few
CASTVQARNQPQHF
TGTGCCAGCACTGTCCAAGCTCGCAATCAGCCCCAGCATTTT
>TRBV15|NA|TRBJ1-2|many
CATSREPVGYGYTF
TGTGCCACCAGCAGAGAGCCCGTAGGCTATGGCTACACCTTC
>TRBV7-8|TRBD2|TRBJ2-2|NA
CASSSDPSGGPTGELFF
TGTGCCAGCAGCTCCGATCCTAGCGGGGGCCCCACCGGGGAGCTGTTTTTT
>TRBV12-3/TRBV12-4|NA|TRBJ1-1|many
CASNLPQNTEAFF
TGTGCCAGCAACCTTCCTCAGAACACTGAAGCTTTCTTT
>TRBV14|NA|TRBJ1-3|many
CASSQDSSGNTIYF
TGTGCCAGCAGCCAAGATTCTTCTGGAAACACCATATATTTT
>TRBV20-1|NA|TRBJ1-3|few
CSAGRDASGNTIYF
TGCAGTGCTGGACGAGACGCGTCTGGAAACACCATATATTTT
>TRBV6-5|NA|TRBJ2-2|NA
CASSYPISGELFF
TGTGCCAGCAGTTACCCCATTTCCGGGGAGCTGTTTTTT
>TRBV29-1|NA|TRBJ2-1|many
CSVEVETASSYNEQFF
TGCAGCGTTGAAGTGGAGACAGCCAGCTCCTACAATGAGCAGTTCTTC
>TRBV29-1|NA|TRBJ1-3|NA
CSVVLVPRDTIYF
TGCAGCGTTGTTTTAGTCCCTAGGGACACCATATATTTT
>TRBV15|NA|TRBJ2-2|many
CATSRVGGAAGELFF
TGTGCCACCAGCAGAGTTGGTGGGGCGGCCGGGGAGCTGTTTTTT
>TRBV9|NA|TRBJ2-2|many
CASNAGTVGGGELFF
TGTGCCAGCAACGCCGGGACAGTCGGGGGCGGGGAGCTGTTTTTT
>TRBV12-3/TRBV12-4|NA|TRBJ2-1|many
CASTSGTGPLWSYNEQFF
TGTGCCAGCACCTCCGGGACTGGACCGCTATGGTCCTACAATGAGCAGTTCTTC
>TRBV7-8|NA|TRBJ2-2|NA
CASSLVKYFSNTGELFF
TGTGCCAGCAGCTTAGTAAAGTATTTCTCGAACACCGGGGAGCTGTTTTTT
>TRBV20-1|NA|TRBJ2-2|few
CSARWIRAGTGELFF
TGCAGTGCTAGATGGATCAGGGCGGGGACCGGGGAGCTGTTTTTT
>TRBV20-1|NA|TRBJ2-3|many
CSARDRLGVARIADTQYF
TGCAGTGCTAGAGACCGACTAGGGGTAGCGAGGATTGCAGATACGCAGTATTTT
>TRBV19|NA|TRBJ2-1|many
CARESGAPYNEQFF
TGTGCCAGGGAAAGCGGAGCCCCCTACAATGAGCAGTTCTTC
>TRBV20-1|TRBD2|TRBJ2-1|many
CSATPLAGVLDEQFF
TGCAGTGCTACCCCCCTAGCGGGGGTTCTCGATGAGCAGTTCTTC
>TRBV12-3/TRBV12-4|NA|TRBJ1-2|many
CASGRPAGRHNYGYTF
TGTGCCAGCGGACGACCGGCAGGGAGACATAACTATGGCTACACCTTC
>TRBV5-1|NA|TRBJ2-1|many
CASSLRVPSYNEQFF
TGCGCCAGCAGCTTGCGGGTGCCCTCCTACAATGAGCAGTTCTTC